This TCR beta chain was sequenced for a study of blood T cell repertoires in COVID-19. Study-level information: T cells, B-cell-depleted T cells, or PBMCs supplied cDNA or gDNA.

The Seattle site enrolled patients during active infection and followed them longitudinally. Germline V lookup: CDR1 SGHNT, CDR2 YYREEE (reference sequence). V dropped 2 bases and J dropped 2 bases, with 7 bases sitting between them. The CDR3 is 13 residues long. Authors' processing steps: Reference gene primer amplification yielded estimated nucleated cell counts. Sequencing used immunoSEQ multiplex PCR; TCRdb keeps in-frame clones, though not all of them. The V and J calls and clone size were taken over from that table, and D and trimming were inferred from the DNA. The sample contains 55,000 to 65,000 clones, approximately 88% of which appear only once.

The sequence was collected from a man aged 30 to 39 with COVID-19, enrolled during active disease. The chain combines TRBV5-4 with TRBJ1-2, with unresolved D. Source material: peripheral blood. DNA of the CDR3: TGTGCCAGCAGCTTTACAGTGAACTATGGCTACACCTTC. Translated: CASSFTVNYGYTF.